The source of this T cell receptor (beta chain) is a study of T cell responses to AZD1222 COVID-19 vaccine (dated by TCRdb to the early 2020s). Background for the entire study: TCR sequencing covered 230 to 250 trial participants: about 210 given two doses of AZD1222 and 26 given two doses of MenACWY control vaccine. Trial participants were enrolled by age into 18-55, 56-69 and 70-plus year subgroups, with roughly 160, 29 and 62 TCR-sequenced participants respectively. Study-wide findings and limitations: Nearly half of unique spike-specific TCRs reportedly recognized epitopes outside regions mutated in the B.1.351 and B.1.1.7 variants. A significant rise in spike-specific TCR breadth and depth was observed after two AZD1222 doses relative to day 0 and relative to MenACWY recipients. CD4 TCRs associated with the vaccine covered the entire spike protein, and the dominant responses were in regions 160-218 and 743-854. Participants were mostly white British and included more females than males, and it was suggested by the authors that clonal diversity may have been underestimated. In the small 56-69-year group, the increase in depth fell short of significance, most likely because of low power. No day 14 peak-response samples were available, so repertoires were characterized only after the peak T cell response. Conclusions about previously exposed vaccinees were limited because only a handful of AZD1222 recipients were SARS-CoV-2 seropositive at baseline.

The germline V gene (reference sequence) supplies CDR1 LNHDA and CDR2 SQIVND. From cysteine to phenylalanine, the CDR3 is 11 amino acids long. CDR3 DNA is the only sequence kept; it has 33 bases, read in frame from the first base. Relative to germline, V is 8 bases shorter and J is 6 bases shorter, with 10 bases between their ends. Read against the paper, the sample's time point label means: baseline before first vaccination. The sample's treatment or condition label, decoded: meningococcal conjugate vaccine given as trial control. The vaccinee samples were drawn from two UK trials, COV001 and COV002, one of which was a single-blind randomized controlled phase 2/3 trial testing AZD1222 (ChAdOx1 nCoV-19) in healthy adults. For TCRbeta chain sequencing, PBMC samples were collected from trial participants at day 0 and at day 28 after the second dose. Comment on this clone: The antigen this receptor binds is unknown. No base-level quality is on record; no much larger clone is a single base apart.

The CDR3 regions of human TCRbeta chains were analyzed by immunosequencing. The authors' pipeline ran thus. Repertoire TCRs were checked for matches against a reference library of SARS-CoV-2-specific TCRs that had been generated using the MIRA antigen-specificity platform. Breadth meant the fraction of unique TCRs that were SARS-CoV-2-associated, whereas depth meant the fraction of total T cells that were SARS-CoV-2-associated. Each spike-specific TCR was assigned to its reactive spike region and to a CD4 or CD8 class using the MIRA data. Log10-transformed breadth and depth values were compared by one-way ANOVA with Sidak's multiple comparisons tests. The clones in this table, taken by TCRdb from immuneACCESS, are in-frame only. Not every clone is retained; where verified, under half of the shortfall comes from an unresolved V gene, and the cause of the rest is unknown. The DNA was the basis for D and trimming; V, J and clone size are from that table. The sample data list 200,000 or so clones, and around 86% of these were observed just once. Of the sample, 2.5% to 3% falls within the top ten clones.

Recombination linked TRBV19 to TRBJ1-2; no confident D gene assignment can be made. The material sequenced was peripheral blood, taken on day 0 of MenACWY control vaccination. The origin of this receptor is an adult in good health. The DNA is TGTGCCAGTCGCTGGGGTAATGGCTACACCTTC. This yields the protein CASRWGNGYTF.